Presented here are 25 T cell receptor beta chains from one specimen sequenced in a study of memory B cells and T cells in multiple sclerosis. After stimulus-free culture, autoproliferating CFSE-dim and non-proliferating CFSE-high T cells were sequenced separately. Cultures began with 5x10^7 CFSE-labeled PBMCs, unstimulated for more than 6 days, with replicate wells pooled. These receptors' targets are unknown. TCRdb's copy holds only in-frame clones and misses some; the assay was immunoSEQ multiplex PCR. The data hold around 30,000 clones, with roughly 88% observed a single time. Input material: PBMCs from blood kept in culture. The source of these receptors is a human donor with multiple sclerosis.

V and J are TRBV5-4 and TRBJ2-7, with 10 bases aligning to TRBD2. Germline V lookup: CDR1 SGHNT, CDR2 YYREEE (reference sequence). V lost 0 bases, J lost 3 bases, and 3 bases stayed unmatched. The CDR3 consists of 15 residues. CDR3 in DNA: TGTGCCAGCAGCTTGGCCCCTAGCGGGAGCTACGAGCAGTACTTC. As protein: CASSLAPSGSYEQYF.

The gene calls are TRBV15 and TRBJ2-7; 7 positions match TRBD1. J was trimmed by 4 bases and V by 2 bases; bases with no gene match: 2. This CDR3 is 13 amino acids long. Per the germline V gene, CDR1 is LNHNV and CDR2 is YYDKDF (reference sequence). The CDR3 region is CATSRIQGYEQYF. Written as DNA, the CDR3 is TGTGCCACCAGCAGAATACAGGGGTACGAGCAGTACTTC. Variable domain in full (rest from reference TRBV15 and TRBJ2-7): DAMVIQNPRYQVTQFGKPVTLSCSQTLNHNVMYWYQQKSSQAPKLLFHYYDKDFNNEADTPDNFQSRRPNTSFCFLDIRSPGLGDTAMYLCATSRIQGYEQYFGPGTRLTVT.

This chain joins TRBV4-1 and TRBJ2-1; D possibly matches TRBD1 or TRBD2 (5 bases each). Trimming stripped 0 bases from V and 0 bases from J, with 15 bases between. Germline V gives CDR1 MGHRA, CDR2 YSYEKL. CDR3 size: 18 residues. The CDR3: CASSQDIGGLNSYNEQFF. The CDR3 region has the DNA TGCGCCAGCAGCCAAGATATTGGGGGATTAAACTCCTACAATGAGCAGTTCTTC.

This clone has a handful of counts. The chain joins TRBV10-3 to TRBJ2-2; the D gene is possibly TRBD1 (6 bases). Per the germline V gene, CDR1 is ENHRY and CDR2 is SYGVKD. This CDR3 comprises 15 residues. With 4 bases removed from V and 6 bases from J, the gap between germline ends came to 15 bases. CDR3 in amino acids: CAISAFTGQPGELFF. The CDR3 bases are TGTGCCATCAGTGCCTTTACAGGGCAGCCCGGGGAGCTGTTTTTT.

This clone was seen only once. V and J are TRBV11-2 and TRBJ1-1, with TRBD1 matching 11 bases. Unmatched junction bases numbered 5, after V lost 5 bases and J lost 9 bases. The germline V gene encodes CDR1 SGHAT and CDR2 FQNNGV. CDR3 length equals 13 residues. The CDR3 region has the DNA TGTGCCAGCAGCCCCGGACAGGGGGCGAAAGCTTTCTTT. Residues: CASSPGQGAKAFF.

This clone was seen once. The chain recombines TRBV10-3 with TRBJ2-3; 14 positions match TRBD2. V gave up 6 bases and J gave up 6 bases; unmatched junction bases: 5. The CDR3 sequence is 15 residues long. Germline values: CDR1 ENHRY, CDR2 SYGVKD. CDR3 region: CAISSTSGGVDTQYF. The CDR3 region has the DNA TGTGCCATCAGCTCGACTAGCGGGGGGGTCGATACGCAGTATTTT.

The chain joins TRBV4-1 to TRBJ1-4, with TRBD1 matching over 7 bases. V shed 5 bases, J shed 5 bases, and the junction held 5 bases outside the gene matches. CDR3 length: 14 residues. CDR1 and CDR2 from the germline V gene are MGHRA and YSYEKL. The CDR3 protein is CASSTRGQNEKLFF. The CDR3 DNA reads as TGCGCCAGCAGCACGAGGGGGCAAAATGAAAAACTGTTTTTT.

For the CDR3, the DNA is TGTGCCAGCAGCCAAGAGAACAACTATGGCTACACCTTC. Amino acid sequence: CASSQENNYGYTF. The gene calls are TRBV4-2 and TRBJ1-2; D is undetermined. Trimming took 0 bases from V and 2 from J, leaving 4 bases between them. Per the germline V gene, CDR1 is LGHNA and CDR2 is YNFKEQ. The CDR3 is 13 amino acids.

This CDR3 reads CASSPETGSNSPLHF. The CDR3 DNA sequence: TGTGCCAGCAGCCCGGAGACAGGGTCTAATTCACCCCTCCACTTT. V usage is TRBV5-6 and J usage is TRBJ1-6, with 7 bases identical to TRBD1. From germline, CDR1 is SGHDT and CDR2 YYEEEE. This CDR3 spans 15 amino acids. Trimming took 4 bases from V and 6 from J; bases not matched to a gene: 7.

This chain joins TRBV28 and TRBJ2-1; D is unresolved. V was shortened by 7 bases and J by 0 bases, with 16 bases between the two germline ends. From germline, CDR1 is MDHEN and CDR2 SYDVKM. CDR3 size: 16 residues. The CDR3 sequence: CASNPLGSGSYNEQFF. CDR3 bases: TGTGCCAGCAACCCTTTAGGGTCGGGCTCCTACAATGAGCAGTTCTTC.

This clone has just one count. The V call is TRBV30, the J call TRBJ1-5, with a weak D call TRBD1 (5 bases). V dropped 2 bases and J dropped 5 bases, with 10 bases sitting between them. This CDR3 contains 13 residues. The V gene's germline CDR1 is GTSNPN and CDR2 SVGIG (reference sequence). DNA for the CDR3: TGTGCCTGGAGTACTCAGGGTGATCAGCCCCAGCATTTT. Translated: CAWSTQGDQPQHF.

The rearrangement links TRBV28 to TRBJ1-2, with D uncertain. The CDR3 is made up of 14 amino acids. Germline V gives CDR1 MDHEN, CDR2 SYDVKM. Trimming removed 5 bases from V and 6 bases from J, with 16 bases in between. The CDR3 is CASSPYPTRNGYTF. CDR3 nucleotides: TGTGCCAGCAGTCCATATCCGACACGTAATGGCTACACCTTC.

The chain couples TRBV5-4 to TRBJ1-6; D remains unclear. Germline CDR1 reads SGHNT; CDR2 reads YYREEE (reference sequence). This CDR3 region has 16 residues. V was trimmed by 0 bases and J by 9 bases, leaving 16 bases between them. This chain's CDR3 is CASSLGHREGSSPLHF. CDR3 DNA: TGTGCCAGCAGCTTGGGGCATCGGGAAGGAAGTTCACCCCTCCACTTT.

The V gene is TRBV5-1, the J gene TRBJ1-5; TRBD1 matches 7 bases. Per the germline V gene, CDR1 is SGHRS and CDR2 is YFSETQ. Unmatched junction bases numbered 8, after V lost 4 bases and J lost 4 bases. The CDR3 runs 15 residues. CDR3 sequence reads: CASSTAGQRNQPQHF. CDR3 nucleotides: TGCGCCAGCAGCACTGCGGGACAGCGTAATCAGCCCCAGCATTTT.

Regarding this clone: The missing conserved phenylalanine or tryptophan at the end of this CDR3 makes a read error likely. The DNA is omitted, as the CDR3 cannot be located on it reliably, and the CDR3 follows TCRdb's listing. The gene calls are TRBV2 and TRBJ1-1; TRBD1, the table's D call, was not compared with the DNA. The CDR3 totals 12 residues, both ends included. From germline, CDR1 is SNHLY and CDR2 FYNNEI. The chain's CDR3 is CASSEDFNTGQD.

A note on this clone: The junction departs from the called germline gene at one end, perhaps through a read error. V and J are TRBV5-1 and TRBJ2-3; the D gene is possibly TRBD2 (6 bases). CDR3 size: 15 residues. Germline V gene lookup returns CDR1 SGHRS and CDR2 YFSETQ. CDR3 sequence (DNA): TGCGCCAACAGCTTGGGGGGTGGCAGCACAGATACGCAGTATTTT. Protein: CANSLGGGSTDTQYF.

This clone was recorded once. The gene calls are TRBV6-5 and TRBJ2-5; D is unclear. The CDR3 extends over 13 amino acids. Germline V lookup: CDR1 MNHEY, CDR2 SVGAGI. The V gene lost 0 bases and the J gene lost 7 bases, with 9 bases spanning the gap. This CDR3 is CASSYSLLGTQYF. Written as DNA, the CDR3 is TGTGCCAGCAGTTACTCGTTGTTGGGGACCCAGTACTTC.

This clone was detected a few times. The chain recombines TRBV9 with TRBJ2-7, with 11 bases that match TRBD2. This CDR3 has 15 amino acids. Unmatched junction bases numbered 3, after V lost 4 bases and J lost 0 bases. The germline V gene encodes CDR1 SGDLS and CDR2 YYNGEE. CDR3 nucleotide sequence: TGTGCCAGCAGCACAGGGACTAGCGGCTCCTACGAGCAGTACTTC. This gives the protein CASSTGTSGSYEQYF.

The chain recombines TRBV2 with TRBJ1-1; no firm D call. The CDR3 length is 13 residues. The ends were cut back, 4 bases at V and 1 base at J, with 7 bases in the middle. Germline V gene data show CDR1 as SNHLY and CDR2 as FYNNEI. CDR3 in DNA: TGTGCCAGCAGTGTGAAGGGGAACACTGAAGCTTTCTTT. It yields the protein CASSVKGNTEAFF.

The chain has TRBV28 and TRBJ2-3; 10 bases align to TRBD2. CDR1 and CDR2 (germline): MDHEN, SYDVKM. The V and J ends lost 1 base and 6 bases, in that order; junction bases with no gene match: 4. The CDR3 is 15 amino acids. In DNA, the CDR3 is TGTGCCAGCAGTTTATCGGCTAGCGGGAGTGATACGCAGTATTTT. It translates to CASSLSASGSDTQYF.

The genes are TRBV6-5 and TRBJ2-1; no clear D. The CDR3 extends over 11 amino acids. The germline V gene encodes CDR1 MNHEY and CDR2 SVGAGI. Trimming stripped 2 bases from V and 7 bases from J, with 3 bases between. The CDR3 region has the DNA TGTGCCAGCAGTTACAGTAATGAGCAGTTCTTC. This codes for CASSYSNEQFF.

The chain has TRBV5-4 and TRBJ2-2; no clear D gene. With 4 bases removed from V and 6 bases from J, the gap between germline ends came to 7 bases. CDR1 SGHNT and CDR2 YYREEE come from the germline V gene (reference sequence). This CDR3 region has 12 residues. The chain's CDR3 is CASSRRPGELFF. For the CDR3, the DNA is TGTGCCAGCAGCCGCAGGCCCGGGGAGCTGTTTTTT.

Details on this clone: One junction end disagrees with the germline gene, perhaps due to a read error. The V gene is TRBV7-7, the J gene TRBJ2-3; D perhaps matches TRBD2 (5 bases). The length of the CDR3 is 13 residues. CDR1 and CDR2 from the germline V gene are SSHAT and FNYEAQ (reference sequence). In DNA form, the CDR3 reads TGTGCTAGCAGCTTCGGGATGGAAGATACGCAGTATTTT. Its translation is CASSFGMEDTQYF.

The J gene is TRBJ1-6, the V gene TRBV11-2; TRBD1 agrees at 7 bases. This CDR3 has 15 amino acids. Germline assignment: CDR1 SGHAT and CDR2 FQNNGV. The junction had 8 bases not matched to a gene; V was cut back by 5 bases and J by 7 bases. CDR3 sequence reads: CASSQGQGDNSPLHF. The CDR3 coding sequence is TGTGCCAGCAGCCAAGGGCAGGGGGACAATTCACCCCTCCACTTT.

In this sample, this clone turned up a few times. This rearrangement joins TRBV11-2 to TRBJ2-7; D is unclear. The CDR3 has 13 residues. The germline CDR1 and CDR2 sequences are SGHAT and FQNNGV. V was shortened by 3 bases and J by 3 bases, with 9 bases between the two germline ends. The CDR3 region is CASSFARSYEQYF. CDR3 nucleotides: TGTGCCAGCAGCTTTGCGAGGAGCTACGAGCAGTACTTC.